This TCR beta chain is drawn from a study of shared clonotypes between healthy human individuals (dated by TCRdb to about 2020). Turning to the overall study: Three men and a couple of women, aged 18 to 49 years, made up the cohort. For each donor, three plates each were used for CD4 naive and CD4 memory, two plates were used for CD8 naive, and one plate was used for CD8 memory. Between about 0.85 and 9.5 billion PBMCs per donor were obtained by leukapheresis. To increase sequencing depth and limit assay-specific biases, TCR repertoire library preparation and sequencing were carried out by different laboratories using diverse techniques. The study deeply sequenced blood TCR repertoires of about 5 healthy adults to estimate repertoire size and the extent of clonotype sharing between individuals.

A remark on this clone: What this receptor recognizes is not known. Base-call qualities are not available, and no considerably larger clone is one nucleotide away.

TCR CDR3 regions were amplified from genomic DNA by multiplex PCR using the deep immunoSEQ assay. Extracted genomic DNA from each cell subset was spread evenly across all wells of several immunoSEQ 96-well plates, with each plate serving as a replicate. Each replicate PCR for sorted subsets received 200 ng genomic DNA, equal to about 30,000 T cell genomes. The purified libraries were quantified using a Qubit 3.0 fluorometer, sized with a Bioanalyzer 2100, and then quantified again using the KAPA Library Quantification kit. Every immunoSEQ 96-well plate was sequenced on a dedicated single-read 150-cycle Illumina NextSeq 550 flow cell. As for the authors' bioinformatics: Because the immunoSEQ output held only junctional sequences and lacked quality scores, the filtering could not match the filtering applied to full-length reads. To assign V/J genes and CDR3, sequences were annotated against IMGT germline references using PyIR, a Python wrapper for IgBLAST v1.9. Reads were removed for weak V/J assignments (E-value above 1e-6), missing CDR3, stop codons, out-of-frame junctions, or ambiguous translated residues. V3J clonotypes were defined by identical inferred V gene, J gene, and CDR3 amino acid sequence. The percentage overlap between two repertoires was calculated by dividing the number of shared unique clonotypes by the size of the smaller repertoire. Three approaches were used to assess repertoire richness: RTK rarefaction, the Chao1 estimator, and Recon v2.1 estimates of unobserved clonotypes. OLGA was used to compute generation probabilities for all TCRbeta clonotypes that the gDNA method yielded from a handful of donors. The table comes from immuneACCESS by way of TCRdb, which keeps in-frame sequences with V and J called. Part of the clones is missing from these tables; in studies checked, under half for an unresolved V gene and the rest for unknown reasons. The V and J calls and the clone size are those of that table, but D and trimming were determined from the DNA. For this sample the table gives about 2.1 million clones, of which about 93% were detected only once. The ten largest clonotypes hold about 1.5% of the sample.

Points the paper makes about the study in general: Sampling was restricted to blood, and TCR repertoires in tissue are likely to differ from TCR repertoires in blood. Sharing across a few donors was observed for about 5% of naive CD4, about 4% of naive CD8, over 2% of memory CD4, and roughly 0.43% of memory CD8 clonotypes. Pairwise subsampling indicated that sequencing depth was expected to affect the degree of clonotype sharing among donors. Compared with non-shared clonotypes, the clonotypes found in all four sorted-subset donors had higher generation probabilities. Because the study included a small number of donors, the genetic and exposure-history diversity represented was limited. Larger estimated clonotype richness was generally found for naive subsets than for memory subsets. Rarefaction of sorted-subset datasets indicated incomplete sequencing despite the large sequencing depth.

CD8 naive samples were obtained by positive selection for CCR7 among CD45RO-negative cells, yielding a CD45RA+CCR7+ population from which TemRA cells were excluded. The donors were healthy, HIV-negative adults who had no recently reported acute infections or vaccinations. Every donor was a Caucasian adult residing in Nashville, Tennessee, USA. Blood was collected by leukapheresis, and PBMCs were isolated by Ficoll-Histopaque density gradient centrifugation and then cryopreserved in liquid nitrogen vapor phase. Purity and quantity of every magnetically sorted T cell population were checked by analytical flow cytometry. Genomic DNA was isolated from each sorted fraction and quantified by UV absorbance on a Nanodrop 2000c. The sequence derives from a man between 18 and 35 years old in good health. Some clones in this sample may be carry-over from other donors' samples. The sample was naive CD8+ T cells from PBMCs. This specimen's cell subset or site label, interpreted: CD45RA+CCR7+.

The CDR3 protein: CASSLGAQRTEAFF. At the DNA level, the sequence is TGTGCCAGCAGTTTGGGGGCCCAACGGACTGAAGCTTTCTTT. This chain joins TRBV28 to TRBJ1-1; the D segment could be TRBD1, given 6 matching bases. Trimming at the junction amounts to 3 bases on V and 5 bases on J, and the germline ends lie 13 bases apart. The CDR3 has 14 amino acids, counting the end cysteine and phenylalanine. Only the CDR3 part of the read is kept: 42 bases, read in frame from the first base. The germline V gene yields MDHEN for CDR1 and SYDVKM for CDR2. Outside the CDR3, residues come from the reference TRBV28 and TRBJ1-1 proteins, so the full variable domain is: DVKVTQSSRYLVKRTGEKVFLECVQDMDHENMFWYRQDPGLGLRLIYFSYDVKMKEKGDIPEGYSVSREKKERFSLILESASTNQTSMYLCASSLGAQRTEAFFGQGTRLTVV.